This passage covers 3 T cell receptor beta chains from one sample sequenced in a study of PD-1 blockade in classical Hodgkin lymphoma (TCRdb year 2020). The label giving this sample's time point can be read as: cycle 4 day 1 (C4D1), after 6 weeks of nivolumab. Every trial patient had relapsed following autologous stem cell transplantation, and prior brentuximab vedotin exposure was what differed among cohorts A, B and C. Library preparation employed the immunoSEQ multiplex PCR assay. TCRdb holds this immuneACCESS table with in-frame rearrangements only. Some clones are missing; in checked studies, unresolved V genes explain under half, and the rest has no known cause. The sample yields approximately 21,000 clones; approximately 85% were counted once. Clones ranked in the top ten supply 10% to 15% of the sample. The sample consisted of peripheral blood mononuclear cells (PBMCs), taken before the fourth cycle of nivolumab. Receptors were obtained from a human donor with classical Hodgkin lymphoma.

This clone has just a few counts. The V call is TRBV7-3, the J call TRBJ2-1, with 7 bases lining up with TRBD2. CDR3 length: 16 amino acids. J gave up 8 bases and V 0 bases, and 10 bases lay outside the gene matches. CDR1 and CDR2 from the germline V gene are SGHTA and FQGTGA. The CDR3 nucleotides read TGTGCCAGCAGCTTAACGTTGGGCGGGGCGGGGGATGAGCAGTTCTTC. Its translation: CASSLTLGGAGDEQFF.

The chain couples TRBV25-1 to TRBJ1-3; D perhaps matches TRBD1 (6 bases). The CDR3 loop spans 14 amino acids. V was clipped by 6 bases and J by 8 bases, with 17 bases between them. In germline, CDR1 is MGHDK, CDR2 SYGVNS. The CDR3 here is CASSLNSGGHTIYF. CDR3 sequence (DNA): TGTGCCAGCAGCCTGAATAGTGGGGGCCACACCATATATTTT.

This chain joins TRBV5-1 and TRBJ1-1; 7 bases are shared with TRBD1. The CDR3 sequence is 15 residues long. Trimming cost V 4 bases and J 2 bases; bases outside gene matches: 8. CDR1 and CDR2 from the germline V gene are SGHRS and YFSETQ. The CDR3 sequence is CASSTQQGRNTEAFF. DNA of the CDR3: TGCGCCAGCAGCACTCAACAGGGGAGAAACACTGAAGCTTTCTTT.